This T cell receptor beta chain derives from a study of persistence of HIV-infected CD4 T cells. V gave up 0 bases and J gave up 4 bases; unmatched junction bases: 1. The length of the CDR3 is 17 residues. Germline CDR1 reads MNHEY; CDR2 reads SMNVEV (reference sequence). Whole-study findings and limits: Antigen-responding cells were enriched for degenerate expanded CDR3beta sequences. CMV- and Gag-responding cells had lower TCRbeta richness than CD3/CD28-responding cells.

Sequencing used immunoSEQ version 4 in survey mode. Data came from immunoSEQ multiplex PCR; TCRdb stores just in-frame clones and leaves some out. The repertoire includes some 40,000 clones, about nine tenths of them detected once, and about 1.8% sits in the top ten. In the case of this clone: Its cognate antigen is unknown.

Anti-CD3/anti-CD28 beads served as a nonspecific positive control stimulus. Sorting of responding CD4+ T cells relied on upregulated CD40 ligand together with CD69. CD4+ T cell counts exceeded 400 cells/uL; CMV serology was positive. V gene TRBV27 combines with J gene TRBJ2-3; 16 nucleotides align to TRBD2. Specimen: CD4+ T cells sorted from PBMCs after approximately 20-hour stimulation, collected from a patient who received antiretroviral therapy. This sequence was found in an adult man with HIV who was CMV-seropositive. Here the CDR3 reads CASSLSGTSGGADTQYF. The CDR3 DNA sequence: TGTGCCAGCAGTTTATCCGGGACTAGCGGGGGGGCAGATACGCAGTATTTT.